These 5 T cell receptor beta chains came from one sample sequenced in a study of shared clonotypes between healthy human individuals. Some clones are missing from TCRdb's copy, which holds only in-frame ones; the method was immunoSEQ multiplex PCR. The sample consists of over 850,000 clones, approximately 78% of them appearing once. Sequenced material: memory CD4+ T cells from PBMCs. Subset here: CD45RA-negative fraction. These TCRs come from a man aged 18 to 29 in good health. Some clones in this sample may be carry-over from other donors' samples.

The genes are TRBV27 and TRBJ2-4; D call uncertain. The CDR3 covers 17 residues. V was pared by 0 bases and J by 6 bases, with 18 bases between. The germline CDR1 and CDR2 sequences are MNHEY and SMNVEV (reference sequence). CDR3 nucleotide sequence: TGTGCCAGCAGTTTATCGAGCCAGAGCCTGGCTGGAAACATTCAGTACTTC. Its protein product is CASSLSSQSLAGNIQYF.

The chain joins TRBV7-3 to TRBJ2-5; 11 bases line up with TRBD2. The germline V gene has CDR1 SGHTA and CDR2 FQGTGA. The CDR3 length is 16 residues. V trimming: 5 bases; J trimming: 2 bases; junction bases outside the gene matches: 7. The CDR3: CASSAEIAGGQETQYF. The CDR3, as DNA: TGTGCCAGCAGCGCGGAAATAGCGGGAGGGCAAGAGACCCAGTACTTC.

This chain uses TRBV6-4 with TRBJ2-1; D may match TRBD1 or TRBD2 (6 bases each). V gave up 5 bases and J gave up 8 bases, with 16 bases separating them. The CDR3 is made up of 14 amino acids. Germline loops: CDR1 MRHNA, CDR2 SNTAGT. CDR3 nucleotide sequence: TGTGCCAGCAGTACCGGAGGGGGTCCGCATGAGCAGTTCTTC. Its protein product is CASSTGGGPHEQFF.

DNA of the CDR3: TGTGCCAGCAGTTTCCAGGACACCACCTTCTACGAGCAGTACTTC. Protein: CASSFQDTTFYEQYF. The chain recombines TRBV28 with TRBJ2-7; the D gene is possibly TRBD1 (5 bases). V lost 3 bases and J 3 bases, leaving 15 bases between the germline ends. Germline V lookup: CDR1 MDHEN, CDR2 SYDVKM. The CDR3 length is 15 residues.

The chain links TRBV18 to TRBJ1-4; TRBD1 matches 7 bases. V lost 0 bases to trimming and J lost 5 bases; unmatched junction nucleotides: 3. From germline, CDR1 is KGHSH and CDR2 LQKENI. The CDR3 loop spans 15 amino acids. The CDR3 sequence is CASSPPTGWNEKLFF. CDR3 bases: TGTGCCAGCTCACCACCGACAGGGTGGAATGAAAAACTGTTTTTT.